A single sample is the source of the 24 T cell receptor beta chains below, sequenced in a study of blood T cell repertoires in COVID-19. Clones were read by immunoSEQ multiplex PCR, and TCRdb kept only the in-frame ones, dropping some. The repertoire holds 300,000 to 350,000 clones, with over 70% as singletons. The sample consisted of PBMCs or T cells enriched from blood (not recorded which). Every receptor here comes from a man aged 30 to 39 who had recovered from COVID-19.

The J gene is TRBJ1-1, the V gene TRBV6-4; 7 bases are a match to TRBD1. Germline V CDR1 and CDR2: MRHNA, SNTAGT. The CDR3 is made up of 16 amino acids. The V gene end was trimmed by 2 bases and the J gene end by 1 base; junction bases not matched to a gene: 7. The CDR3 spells CASSDPDREENTEAFF. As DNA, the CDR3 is TGTGCCAGCAGTGACCCCGACAGGGAGGAGAACACTGAAGCTTTCTTT.

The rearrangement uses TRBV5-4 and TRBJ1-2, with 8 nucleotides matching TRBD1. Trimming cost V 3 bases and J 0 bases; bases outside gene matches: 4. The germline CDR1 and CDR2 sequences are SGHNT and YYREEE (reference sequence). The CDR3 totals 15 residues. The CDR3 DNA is TGTGCCAGCAGCTCCTGGACAGGGTCTAACTATGGCTACACCTTC. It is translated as CASSSWTGSNYGYTF.

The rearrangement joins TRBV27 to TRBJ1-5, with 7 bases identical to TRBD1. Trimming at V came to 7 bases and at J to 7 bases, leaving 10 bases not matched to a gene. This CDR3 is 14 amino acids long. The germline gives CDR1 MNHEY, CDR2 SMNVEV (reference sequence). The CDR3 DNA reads TGTGCCAGCAAAATCGGGACAGCAGGGCAGCCCCAGCATTTT. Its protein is CASKIGTAGQPQHF.

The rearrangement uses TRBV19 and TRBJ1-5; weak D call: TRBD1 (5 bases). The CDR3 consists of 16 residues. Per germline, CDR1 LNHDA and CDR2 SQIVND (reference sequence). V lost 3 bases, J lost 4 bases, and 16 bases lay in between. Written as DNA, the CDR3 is TGTGCCAGTAGTATGGGTGACAGCAATTTTAATCAGCCCCAGCATTTT. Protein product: CASSMGDSNFNQPQHF.

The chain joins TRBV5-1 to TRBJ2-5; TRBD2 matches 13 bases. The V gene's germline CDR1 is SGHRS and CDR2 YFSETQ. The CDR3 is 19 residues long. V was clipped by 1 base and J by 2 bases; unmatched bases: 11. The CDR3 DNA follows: TGCGCCAGCAGCTTGACGACTAGCGGGGGGAGAAGTGGGCAAGAGACCCAGTACTTC. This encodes CASSLTTSGGRSGQETQYF.

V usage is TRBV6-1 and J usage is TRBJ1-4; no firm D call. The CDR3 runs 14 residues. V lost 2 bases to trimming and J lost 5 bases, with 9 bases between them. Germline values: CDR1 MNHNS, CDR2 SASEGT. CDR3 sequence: CASSEQAGNEKLFF. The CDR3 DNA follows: TGTGCCAGCAGTGAACAGGCGGGAAATGAAAAACTGTTTTTT.

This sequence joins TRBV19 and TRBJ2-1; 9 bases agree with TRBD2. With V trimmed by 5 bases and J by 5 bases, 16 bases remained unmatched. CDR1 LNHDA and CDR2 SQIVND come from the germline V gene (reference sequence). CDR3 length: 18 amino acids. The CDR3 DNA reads TGTGCCAGTAGTGTAAGGGCCTCTAGCGGGGTCCTCCACAATGAGCAGTTCTTC. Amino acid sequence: CASSVRASSGVLHNEQFF.

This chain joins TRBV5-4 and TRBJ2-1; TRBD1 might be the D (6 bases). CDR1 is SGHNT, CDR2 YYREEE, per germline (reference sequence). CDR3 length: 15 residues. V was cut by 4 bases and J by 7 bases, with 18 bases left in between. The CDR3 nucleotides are TGTGCCAGCAGCGGACCAGGTTTTGGACAGAATGAGCAGTTCTTC. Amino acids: CASSGPGFGQNEQFF.

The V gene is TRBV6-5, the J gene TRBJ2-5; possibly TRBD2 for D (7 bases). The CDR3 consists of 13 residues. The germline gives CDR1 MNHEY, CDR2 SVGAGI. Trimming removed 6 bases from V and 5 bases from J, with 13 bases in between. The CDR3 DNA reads TGTGCCAGCAGGGGGGGGGCGCTTGAGACCCAGTACTTC. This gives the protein CASRGGALETQYF.

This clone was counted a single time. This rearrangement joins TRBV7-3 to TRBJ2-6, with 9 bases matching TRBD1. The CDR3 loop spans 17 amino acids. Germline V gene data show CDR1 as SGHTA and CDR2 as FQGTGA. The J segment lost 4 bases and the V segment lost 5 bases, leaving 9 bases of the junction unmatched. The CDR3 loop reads CASSRLQGAGGANVLTF. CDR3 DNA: TGTGCCAGCAGCCGCCTACAGGGGGCCGGAGGGGCCAACGTCCTGACTTTC.

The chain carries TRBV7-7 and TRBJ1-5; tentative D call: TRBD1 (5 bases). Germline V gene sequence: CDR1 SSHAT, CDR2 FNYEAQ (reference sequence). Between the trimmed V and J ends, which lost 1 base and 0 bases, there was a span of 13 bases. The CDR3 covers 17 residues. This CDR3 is CASSLEMRQHSNQPQHF. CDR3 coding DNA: TGTGCCAGCAGCTTAGAAATGAGACAGCATAGCAATCAGCCCCAGCATTTT.

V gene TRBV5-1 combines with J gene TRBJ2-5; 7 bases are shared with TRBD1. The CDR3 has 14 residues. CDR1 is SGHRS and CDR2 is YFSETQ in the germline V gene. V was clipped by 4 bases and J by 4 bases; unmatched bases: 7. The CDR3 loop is CASSPTGAAETQYF. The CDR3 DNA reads TGCGCCAGCAGCCCCACAGGGGCCGCAGAGACCCAGTACTTC. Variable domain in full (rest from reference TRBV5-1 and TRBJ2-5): KAGVTQTPRYLIKTRGQQVTLSCSPISGHRSVSWYQQTPGQGLQFLFEYFSETQRNKGNFPGRFSGRQFSNSRSEMNVSTLELGDSALYLCASSPTGAAETQYFGPGTRLLVL.

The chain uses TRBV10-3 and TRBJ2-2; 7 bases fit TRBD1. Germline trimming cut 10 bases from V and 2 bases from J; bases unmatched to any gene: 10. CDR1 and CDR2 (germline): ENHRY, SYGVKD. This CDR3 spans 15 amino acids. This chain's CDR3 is CATRQGTINTGELFF. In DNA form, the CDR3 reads TGTGCCACTCGACAGGGAACTATCAACACCGGGGAGCTGTTTTTT.

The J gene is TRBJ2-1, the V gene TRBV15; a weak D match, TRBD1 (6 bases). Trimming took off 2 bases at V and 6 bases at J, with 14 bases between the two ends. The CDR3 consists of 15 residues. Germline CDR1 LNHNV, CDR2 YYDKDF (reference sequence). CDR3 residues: CATSRSVGGGNEQFF. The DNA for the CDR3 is TGTGCCACCAGCAGATCAGTAGGGGGTGGCAATGAGCAGTTCTTC.

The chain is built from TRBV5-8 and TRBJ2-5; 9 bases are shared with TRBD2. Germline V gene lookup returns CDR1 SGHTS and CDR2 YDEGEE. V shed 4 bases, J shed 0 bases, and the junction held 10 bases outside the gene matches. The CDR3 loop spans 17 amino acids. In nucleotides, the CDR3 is TGTGCCAGCAGCCCGCTAGTAGCGGGGGAGTACCAAGAGACCCAGTACTTC. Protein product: CASSPLVAGEYQETQYF. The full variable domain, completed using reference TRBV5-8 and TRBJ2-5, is EAGVTQSPTHLIKTRGQQATLRCSPISGHTSVYWYQQALGLGLQFLLWYDEGEERNRGNFPPRFSGRQFPNYSSELNVNALELEDSALYLCASSPLVAGEYQETQYFGPGTRLLVL.

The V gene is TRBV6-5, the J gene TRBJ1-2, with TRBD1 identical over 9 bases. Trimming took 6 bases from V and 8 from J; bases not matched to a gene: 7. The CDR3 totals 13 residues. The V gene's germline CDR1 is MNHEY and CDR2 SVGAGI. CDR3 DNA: TGTGCCAGCAGATCCGGGACAGGGTTCGGCTACACCTTC. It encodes CASRSGTGFGYTF.

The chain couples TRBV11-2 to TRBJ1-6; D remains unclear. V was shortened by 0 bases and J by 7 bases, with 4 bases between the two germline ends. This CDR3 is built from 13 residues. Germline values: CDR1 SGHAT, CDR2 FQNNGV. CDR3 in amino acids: CASSLDENSPLHF. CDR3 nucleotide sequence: TGTGCCAGCAGCTTAGACGAGAATTCACCCCTCCACTTT.

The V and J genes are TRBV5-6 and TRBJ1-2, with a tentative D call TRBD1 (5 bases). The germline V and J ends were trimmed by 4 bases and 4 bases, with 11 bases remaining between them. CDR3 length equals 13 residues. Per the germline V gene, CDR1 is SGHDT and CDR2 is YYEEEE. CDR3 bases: TGTGCCAGCAGCACCCAGGGTGGCTATGGCTACACCTTC. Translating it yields CASSTQGGYGYTF.

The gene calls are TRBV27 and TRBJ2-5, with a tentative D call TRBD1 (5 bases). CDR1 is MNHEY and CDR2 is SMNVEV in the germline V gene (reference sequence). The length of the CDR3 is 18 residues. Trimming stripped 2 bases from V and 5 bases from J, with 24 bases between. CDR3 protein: CASSLRRSWLGLDETQYF. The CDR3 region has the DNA TGTGCCAGCAGTTTAAGGAGATCGTGGCTGGGGCTGGATGAGACCCAGTACTTC.

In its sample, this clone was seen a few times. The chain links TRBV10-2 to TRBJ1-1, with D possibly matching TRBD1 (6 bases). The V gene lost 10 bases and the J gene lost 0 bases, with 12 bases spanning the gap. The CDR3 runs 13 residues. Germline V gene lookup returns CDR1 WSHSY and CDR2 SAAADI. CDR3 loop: CATLGHLNTEAFF. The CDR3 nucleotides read TGCGCCACCCTGGGACACCTGAACACTGAAGCTTTCTTT.

The CDR3, as DNA: TGTGCCAGCAGCCTCCAAAGCCTCCTCTATGGCTACACCTTC. Translated: CASSLQSLLYGYTF. This sequence joins TRBV3-1 (or the pseudogene TRBV3-2) and TRBJ1-2; D not resolved. Germline V lookup: CDR1 LGHDT, CDR2 YNNKEL (reference sequence). This CDR3 has 14 amino acids. The V gene lost 4 bases and the J gene lost 4 bases, with 13 bases spanning the gap.

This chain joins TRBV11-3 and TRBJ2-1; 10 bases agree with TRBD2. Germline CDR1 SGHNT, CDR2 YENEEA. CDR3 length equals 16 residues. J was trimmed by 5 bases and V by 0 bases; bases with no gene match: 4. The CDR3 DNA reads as TGTGCCAGCAGCTTAGAGTCTAGCGGGGGACACAATGAGCAGTTCTTC. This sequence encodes CASSLESSGGHNEQFF. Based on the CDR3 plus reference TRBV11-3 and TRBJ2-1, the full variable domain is EAGVVQSPRYKIIEKKQPVAFWCNPISGHNTLYWYLQNLGQGPELLIRYENEEAVDDSQLPKDRFSAERLKGVDSTLKIQPAELGDSAVYLCASSLESSGGHNEQFFGPGTRLTVL.

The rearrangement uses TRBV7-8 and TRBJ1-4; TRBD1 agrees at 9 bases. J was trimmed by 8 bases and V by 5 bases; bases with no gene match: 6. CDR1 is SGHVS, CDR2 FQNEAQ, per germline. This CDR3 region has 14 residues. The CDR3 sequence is CASSVGQGEEKLFF. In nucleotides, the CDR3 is TGTGCCAGCAGCGTGGGACAGGGCGAAGAAAAACTGTTTTTT. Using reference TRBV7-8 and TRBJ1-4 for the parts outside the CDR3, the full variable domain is GAGVSQSPRYKVAKRGQDVALRCDPISGHVSLFWYQQALGQGPEFLTYFQNEAQLDKSGLPSDRFFAERPEGSVSTLKIQRTQQEDSAVYLCASSVGQGEEKLFFGSGTQLSVL.

CDR3 residues: CASSFRPYNSPLHF. CDR3 nucleotides: TGTGCCAGCAGTTTCAGGCCCTATAATTCACCCCTCCACTTT. This chain connects TRBV28 to TRBJ1-6; D not resolved. This CDR3 is built from 14 residues. Trimming took 3 bases from V and 2 from J, leaving 5 bases between them. Germline assignment: CDR1 MDHEN and CDR2 SYDVKM.